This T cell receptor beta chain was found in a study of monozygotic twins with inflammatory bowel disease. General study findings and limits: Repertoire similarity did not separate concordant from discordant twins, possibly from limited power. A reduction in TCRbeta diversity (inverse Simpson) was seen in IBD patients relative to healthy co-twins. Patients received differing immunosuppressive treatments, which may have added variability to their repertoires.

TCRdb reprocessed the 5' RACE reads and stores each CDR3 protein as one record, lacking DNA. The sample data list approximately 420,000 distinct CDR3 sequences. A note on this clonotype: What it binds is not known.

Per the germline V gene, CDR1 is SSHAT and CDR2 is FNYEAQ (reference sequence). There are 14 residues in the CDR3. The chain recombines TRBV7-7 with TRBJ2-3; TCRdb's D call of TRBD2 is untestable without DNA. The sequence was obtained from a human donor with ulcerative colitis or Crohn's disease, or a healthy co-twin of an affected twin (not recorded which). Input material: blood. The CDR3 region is CASSPTAGTDTQYF.